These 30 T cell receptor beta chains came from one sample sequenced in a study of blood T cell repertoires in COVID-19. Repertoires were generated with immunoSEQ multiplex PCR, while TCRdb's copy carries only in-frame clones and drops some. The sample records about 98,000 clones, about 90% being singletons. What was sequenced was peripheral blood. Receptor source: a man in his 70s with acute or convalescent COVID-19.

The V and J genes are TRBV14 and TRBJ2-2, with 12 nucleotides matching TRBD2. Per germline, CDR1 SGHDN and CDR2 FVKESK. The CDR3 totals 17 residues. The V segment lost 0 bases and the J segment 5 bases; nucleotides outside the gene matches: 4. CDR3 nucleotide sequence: TGTGCCAGCAGCCAAGACCTGCTAGCGGGGGGGACCGGGGAGCTGTTTTTT. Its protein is CASSQDLLAGGTGELFF.

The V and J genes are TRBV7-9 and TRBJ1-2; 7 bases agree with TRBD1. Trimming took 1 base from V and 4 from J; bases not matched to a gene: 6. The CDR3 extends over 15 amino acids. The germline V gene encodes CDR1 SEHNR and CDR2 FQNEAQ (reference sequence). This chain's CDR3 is CASSLGQGSVYGYTF. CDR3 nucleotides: TGTGCCAGCAGCTTAGGACAGGGCAGTGTCTATGGCTACACCTTC.

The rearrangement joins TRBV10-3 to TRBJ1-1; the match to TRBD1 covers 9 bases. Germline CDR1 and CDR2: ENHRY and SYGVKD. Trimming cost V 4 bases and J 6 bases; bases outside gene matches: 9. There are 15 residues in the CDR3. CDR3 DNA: TGTGCCATCAGTGGATTACAGGGGGCATTCGCTGAAGCTTTCTTT. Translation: CAISGLQGAFAEAFF.

CDR3 amino acids: CASTPGLASGNTIYF. The DNA for the CDR3 is TGTGCCAGTACCCCCGGACTGGCCTCTGGAAACACCATATATTTT. The V and J genes are TRBV19 and TRBJ1-3, with unresolved D. Germline assignment: CDR1 LNHDA and CDR2 SQIVND (reference sequence). CDR3 length: 15 residues. V was cut by 7 bases and J by 0 bases, with 13 bases left in between.

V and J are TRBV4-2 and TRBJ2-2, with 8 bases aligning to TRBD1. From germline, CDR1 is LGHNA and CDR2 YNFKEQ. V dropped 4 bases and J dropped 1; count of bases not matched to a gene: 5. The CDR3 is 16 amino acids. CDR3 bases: TGTGCCAGCAGCCCACAGGGGGGATTGAACACCGGGGAGCTGTTTTTT. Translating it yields CASSPQGGLNTGELFF.

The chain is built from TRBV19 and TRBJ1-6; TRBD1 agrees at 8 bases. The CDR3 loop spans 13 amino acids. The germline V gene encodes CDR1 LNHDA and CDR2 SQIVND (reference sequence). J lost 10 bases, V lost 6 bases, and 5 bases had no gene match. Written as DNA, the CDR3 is TGTGCCAGTAGGCCAGGGGGCGACTCACCCCTCCACTTT. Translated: CASRPGGDSPLHF.

CDR3 loop: CASSEATGHTF. The CDR3 DNA is TGTGCCAGCAGTGAAGCGACAGGGCATACCTTC. This chain links TRBV2 with TRBJ1-2, with 7 bases identical to TRBD1. The CDR3 length is 11 residues. J gave up 14 bases and V 0 bases, and 3 bases lay outside the gene matches. The germline CDR1 and CDR2 sequences are SNHLY and FYNNEI.

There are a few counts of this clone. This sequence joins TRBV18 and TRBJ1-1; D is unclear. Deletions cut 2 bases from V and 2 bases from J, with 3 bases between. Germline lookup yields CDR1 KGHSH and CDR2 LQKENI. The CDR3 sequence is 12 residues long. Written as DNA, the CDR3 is TGTGCCAGCTCACCAGGCAACACTGAAGCTTTCTTT. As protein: CASSPGNTEAFF.

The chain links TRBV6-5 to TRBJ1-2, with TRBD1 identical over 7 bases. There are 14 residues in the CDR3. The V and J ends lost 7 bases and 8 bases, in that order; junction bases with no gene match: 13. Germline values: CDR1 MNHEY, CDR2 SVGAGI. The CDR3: CASKPEGNRGGYTF. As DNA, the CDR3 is TGTGCCAGCAAACCGGAGGGGAACAGGGGCGGCTACACCTTC.

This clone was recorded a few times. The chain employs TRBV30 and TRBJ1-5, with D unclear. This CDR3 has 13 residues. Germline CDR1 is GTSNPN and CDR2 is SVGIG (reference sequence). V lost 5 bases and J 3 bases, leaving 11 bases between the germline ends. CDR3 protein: CAWGSRNNQPQHF. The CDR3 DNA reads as TGTGCCTGGGGTTCGCGGAACAATCAGCCCCAGCATTTT.

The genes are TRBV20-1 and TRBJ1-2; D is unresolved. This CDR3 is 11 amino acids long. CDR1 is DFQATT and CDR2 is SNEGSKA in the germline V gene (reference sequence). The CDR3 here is CVGPRAGGYTF. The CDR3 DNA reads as TGCGTAGGGCCCCGGGCGGGAGGCTACACCTTC.

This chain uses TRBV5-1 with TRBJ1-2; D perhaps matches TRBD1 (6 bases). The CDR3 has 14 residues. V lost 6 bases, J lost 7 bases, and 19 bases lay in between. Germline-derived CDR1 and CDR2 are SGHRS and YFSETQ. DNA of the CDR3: TGCGCCAGCAATGCTGGGGGCGGCGAGAGTGGCTACACCTTC. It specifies CASNAGGGESGYTF.

CDR3 coding DNA: TGTGCCAGCAGCCGCACCAAGGGGGCAGGTGGAAACACCATATATTTT. This translates into CASSRTKGAGGNTIYF. The chain couples TRBV7-8 to TRBJ1-3; 7 bases are shared with TRBD1. V trimming: 5 bases; J trimming: 3 bases; junction bases outside the gene matches: 10. The CDR3 is 16 residues long. The V gene's germline CDR1 is SGHVS and CDR2 FQNEAQ.

The CDR3 DNA reads TGTGCCAGCAGCCGGGACACCAGCAATCAGCCCCAGCATTTT. Its translation is CASSRDTSNQPQHF. V usage is TRBV4-2 and J usage is TRBJ1-5; D is perhaps TRBD1 (6 bases). Germline CDR1 and CDR2: LGHNA and YNFKEQ. Trimming removed 4 bases at V and 1 base at J, with 8 bases between. This CDR3 has 14 residues.

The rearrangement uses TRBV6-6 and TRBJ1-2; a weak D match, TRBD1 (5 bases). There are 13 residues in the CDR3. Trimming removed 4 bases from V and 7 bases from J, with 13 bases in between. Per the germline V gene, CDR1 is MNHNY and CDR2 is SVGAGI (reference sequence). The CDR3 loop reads CASSSRQTGGYTF. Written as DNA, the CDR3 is TGTGCCAGCAGTTCACGACAGACGGGTGGCTACACCTTC.

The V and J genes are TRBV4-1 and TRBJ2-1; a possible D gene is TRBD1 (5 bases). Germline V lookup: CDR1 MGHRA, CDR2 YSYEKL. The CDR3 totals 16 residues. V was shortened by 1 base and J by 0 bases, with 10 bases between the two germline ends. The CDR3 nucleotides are TGCGCCAGCAGCCAAGGGGGCAGTCGCTCCTACAATGAGCAGTTCTTC. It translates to CASSQGGSRSYNEQFF.

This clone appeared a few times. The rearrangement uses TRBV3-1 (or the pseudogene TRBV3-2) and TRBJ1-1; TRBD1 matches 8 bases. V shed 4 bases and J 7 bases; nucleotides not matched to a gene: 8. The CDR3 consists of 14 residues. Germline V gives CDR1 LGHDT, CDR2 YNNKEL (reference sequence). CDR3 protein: CASSPADRVLEAFF. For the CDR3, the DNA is TGTGCCAGCAGCCCGGCGGACAGGGTCCTTGAAGCTTTCTTT.

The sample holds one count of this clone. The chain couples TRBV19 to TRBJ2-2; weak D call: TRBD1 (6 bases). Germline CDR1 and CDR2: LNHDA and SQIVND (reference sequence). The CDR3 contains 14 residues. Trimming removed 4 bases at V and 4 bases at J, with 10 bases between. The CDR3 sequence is CASSRDTFTGELFF. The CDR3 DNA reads TGTGCCAGTAGTAGGGACACTTTCACCGGGGAGCTGTTTTTT.

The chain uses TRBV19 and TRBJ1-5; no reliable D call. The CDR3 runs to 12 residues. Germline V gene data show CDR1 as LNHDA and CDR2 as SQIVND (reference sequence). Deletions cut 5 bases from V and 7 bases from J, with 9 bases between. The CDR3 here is CASSPPGQPQHF. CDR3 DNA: TGTGCCAGTAGTCCCCCGGGACAGCCCCAGCATTTT. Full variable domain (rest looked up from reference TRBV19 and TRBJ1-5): DGGITQSPKYLFRKEGQNVTLSCEQNLNHDAMYWYRQDPGQGLRLIYYSQIVNDFQKGDIAEGYSVSREKKESFPLTVTSAQKNPTAFYLCASSPPGQPQHFGDGTRLSIL.

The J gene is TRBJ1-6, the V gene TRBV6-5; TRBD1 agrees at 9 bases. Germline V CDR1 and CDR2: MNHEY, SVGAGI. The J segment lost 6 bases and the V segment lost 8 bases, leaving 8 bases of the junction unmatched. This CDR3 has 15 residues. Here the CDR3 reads CASSPGTGPNSPLHF. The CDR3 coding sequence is TGTGCCAGCTCCCCGGGGACAGGGCCTAATTCACCCCTCCACTTT.

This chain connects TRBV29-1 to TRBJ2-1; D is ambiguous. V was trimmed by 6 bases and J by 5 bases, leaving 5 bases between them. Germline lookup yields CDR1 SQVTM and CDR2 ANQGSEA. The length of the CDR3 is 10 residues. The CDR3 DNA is TGCAGCGTGGCCAACAATGAGCAGTTCTTC. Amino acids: CSVANNEQFF.

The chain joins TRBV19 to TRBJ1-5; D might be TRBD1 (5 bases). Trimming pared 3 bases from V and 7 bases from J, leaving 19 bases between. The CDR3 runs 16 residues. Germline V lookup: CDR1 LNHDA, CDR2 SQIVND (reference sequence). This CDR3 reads CASSIDLAGPGQPQHF. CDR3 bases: TGTGCCAGTAGTATCGACCTCGCAGGGCCCGGCCAGCCCCAGCATTTT.

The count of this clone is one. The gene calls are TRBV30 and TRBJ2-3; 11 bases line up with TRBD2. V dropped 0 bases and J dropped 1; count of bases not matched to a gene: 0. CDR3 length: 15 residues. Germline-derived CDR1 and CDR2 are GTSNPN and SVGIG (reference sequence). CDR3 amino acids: CAWSVLAGGTDTQYF. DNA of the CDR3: TGTGCCTGGAGTGTACTAGCGGGGGGCACAGATACGCAGTATTTT.

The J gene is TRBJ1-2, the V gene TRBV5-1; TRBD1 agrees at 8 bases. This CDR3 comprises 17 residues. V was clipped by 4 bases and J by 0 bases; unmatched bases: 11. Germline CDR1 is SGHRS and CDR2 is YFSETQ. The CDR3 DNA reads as TGCGCCAGCAGCCCGAGGACAGGGCAAACGACTAACTATGGCTACACCTTC. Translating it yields CASSPRTGQTTNYGYTF.

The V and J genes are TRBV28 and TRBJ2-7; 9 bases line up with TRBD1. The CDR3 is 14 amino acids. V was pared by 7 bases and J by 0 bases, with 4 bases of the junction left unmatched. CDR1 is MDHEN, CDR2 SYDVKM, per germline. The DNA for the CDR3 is TGTGCCAGCAAGAGGACAGGGGACTCCTACGAGCAGTACTTC. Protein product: CASKRTGDSYEQYF. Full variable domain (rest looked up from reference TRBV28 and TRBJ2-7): DVKVTQSSRYLVKRTGEKVFLECVQDMDHENMFWYRQDPGLGLRLIYFSYDVKMKEKGDIPEGYSVSREKKERFSLILESASTNQTSMYLCASKRTGDSYEQYFGPGTRLTVT.

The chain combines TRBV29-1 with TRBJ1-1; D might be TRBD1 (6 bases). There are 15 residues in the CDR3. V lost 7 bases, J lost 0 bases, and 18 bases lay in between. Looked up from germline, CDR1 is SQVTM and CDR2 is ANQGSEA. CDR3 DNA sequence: TGCAGCGCTATAACGAAGGGGGAAATGAACACTGAAGCTTTCTTT. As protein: CSAITKGEMNTEAFF.

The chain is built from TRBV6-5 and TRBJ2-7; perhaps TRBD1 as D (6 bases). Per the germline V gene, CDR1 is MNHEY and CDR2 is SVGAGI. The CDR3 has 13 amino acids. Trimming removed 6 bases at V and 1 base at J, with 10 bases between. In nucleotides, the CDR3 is TGTGCCAGCAGGCTGGACAGTTCCTACGAGCAGTACGTC. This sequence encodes CASRLDSSYEQYV.

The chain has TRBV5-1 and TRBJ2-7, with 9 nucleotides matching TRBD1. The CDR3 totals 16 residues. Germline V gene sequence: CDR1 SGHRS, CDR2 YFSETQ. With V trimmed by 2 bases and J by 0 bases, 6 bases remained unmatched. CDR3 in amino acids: CASSLRQTGGSYEQYF. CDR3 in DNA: TGCGCCAGCAGCTTAAGACAGACAGGGGGCTCCTACGAGCAGTACTTC.

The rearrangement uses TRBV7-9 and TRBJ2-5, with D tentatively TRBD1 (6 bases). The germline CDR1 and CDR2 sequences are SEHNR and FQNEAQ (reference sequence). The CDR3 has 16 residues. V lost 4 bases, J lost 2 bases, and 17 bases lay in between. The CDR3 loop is CASSYITLGQQETQYF. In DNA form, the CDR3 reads TGTGCCAGCAGCTACATCACGCTCGGACAGCAAGAGACCCAGTACTTC.

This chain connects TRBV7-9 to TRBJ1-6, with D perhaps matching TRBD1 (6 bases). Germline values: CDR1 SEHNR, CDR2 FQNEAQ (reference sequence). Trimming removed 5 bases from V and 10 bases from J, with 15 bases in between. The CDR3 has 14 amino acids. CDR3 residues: CASSRQEARSPLHF. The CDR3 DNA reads TGTGCCAGCAGCCGACAGGAAGCGCGGTCACCCCTCCACTTT.